This record covers a single T cell receptor beta chain. Which antigen it targets is not known. Base qualities are missing; no much larger clone stands one base away. This sample stems from a study of blood T cells in healthy people across ages (dated by TCRdb to about 2015). In terms of the full investigation: Template switching captured roughly one uniquely barcoded TCR beta cDNA molecule per two T cells in model experiments. To track age-related changes in TCR beta repertoire diversity, the study relied on deep sequencing normalized with unique cDNA molecular identifiers. To avoid experimental bias, donors of different ages were randomly spread across the sequencing lanes. The donors were split into four age groups: young (average approximately 16 years), middle-aged (about 40), aged (roughly 60) and long-lived (roughly 80). Two additional independent replicas of 1 million unique cDNA reads from the same blood draw were analyzed for two donors (one aged 18 to 29 and one aged 80 or older).

The donors were under 40 Caucasian individuals from Russia, aged 6 to 90 years, who were systemically healthy. Around 10 milliliters of peripheral blood were drawn from each donor into EDTA-treated Vacutainer tubes. PBMCs were isolated by Ficoll-Paque density-gradient centrifugation, with at least 6 million obtained per sample. Trizol reagent was used to extract total RNA from the PBMCs, yielding at least 5.5 micrograms per sample. For every donor, flow cytometry on a PBMC aliquot measured the percentage of naive CD45RAhigh/CD27high T cells. Receptor libraries were prepared by 5' RACE. Sequencing relied on an Illumina HiSeq 2500. A second PCR of roughly 6 to 11 cycles was run with a J-beta primer mix and a sample-barcoded 5' primer. Each TCR beta cDNA molecule received a unique molecular identifier from a template-switch 5' adaptor carrying 12 random nucleotides. At least 2.5 million CDR3-containing paired-end reads were obtained from each sample. The Mint cDNA synthesis kit, primed by a TRBC-specific oligonucleotide, was used to synthesize first-strand cDNA from all RNA. All cDNA was treated with uracil-DNA glycosylase and then went through a first 18-cycle PCR with the universal primers M1SS and BC2_uni_R. Concerning the study's data processing: For normalization, 1 million high-quality reads were randomly selected from each sample, with every read carrying a distinct molecular identifier. Instead of being binned into consensus sequences, reads with shared molecular identifiers were discarded. CDR3 identification, clonotype clustering and error correction used MiTCR with a Q25 quality threshold and the strictest error-elimination algorithm. A nonparametric unseen species model with Euler transformation was used to estimate lower-bound total TCR beta diversity. TCRdb itself trimmed the public reads at Q25 with fastp, ran MiXCR and retained productive beta chains. Identical CDR3 proteins give one entry, which carries the most common genes and DNA. The V and J calls, along with clone size, are taken from TCRdb and not from the paper's own processing. Across this sample there are around 870,000 distinct CDR3 sequences, with less than 35% seen only once. The ten top clones hold 17% of the sample.

The paper as a whole reports these results and caveats: A strong correlation was found between observed TCR beta diversity and the percentage of naive T cells measured by flow cytometry. Estimates of total diversity based on one million sequenced T cells were regarded as lower bounds and as underestimates. Observed TCR beta diversity per million T cells fell roughly linearly with age, and a significant reduction was already apparent by age around 44. Compared with the aged group, the long-lived group had more naive CD4+ T cells, fewer expanded clones and increased TCR diversity, suggesting age selection. Conclusive comparison of naive and antigen-experienced compartments was prevented by the profiling of bulk unsorted PBMCs. Because the CMV infection status of the donors was unknown, age-related changes in expanded clonotypes may potentially have been confounded.

The sequence derives from an elderly woman in good health. The sequencing input was blood.

The DNA sequence is given as TGCGCCAGCAGCCCACGAGAAGGGTGGGGCTACACCTTC. This encodes CASSPREGWGYTF. The chain uses TRBV4-3 and TRBJ1-2; too little of a D gene remains to name it. The germline V gene gives CDR1 as LGHNA and CDR2 as YSLEER. The CDR3 sequence holds 13 residues, the cysteine and phenylalanine included. Of the read, only the CDR3 DNA is kept; its 39 bases are in frame from base 1. V is reduced by 4 bases and J by 8 bases, leaving a spacing of 14 bases between them.